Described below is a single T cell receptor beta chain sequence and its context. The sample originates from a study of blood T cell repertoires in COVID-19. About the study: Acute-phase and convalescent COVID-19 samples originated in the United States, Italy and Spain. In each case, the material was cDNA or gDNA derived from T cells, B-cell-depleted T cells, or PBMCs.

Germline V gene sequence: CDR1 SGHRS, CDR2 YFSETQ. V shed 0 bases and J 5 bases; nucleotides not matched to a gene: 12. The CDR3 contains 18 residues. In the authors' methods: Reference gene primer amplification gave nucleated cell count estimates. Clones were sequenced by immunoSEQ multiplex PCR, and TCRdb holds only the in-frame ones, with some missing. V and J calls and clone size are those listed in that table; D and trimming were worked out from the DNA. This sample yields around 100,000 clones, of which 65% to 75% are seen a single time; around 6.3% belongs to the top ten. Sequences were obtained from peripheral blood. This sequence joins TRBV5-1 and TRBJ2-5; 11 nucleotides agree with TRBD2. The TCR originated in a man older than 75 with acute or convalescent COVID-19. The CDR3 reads CASSLALAGGASRETQYF. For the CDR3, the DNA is TGCGCCAGCAGCTTGGCCTTAGCGGGAGGGGCGAGTAGGGAGACCCAGTACTTC.